One sample yielded the 32 T cell receptor beta chains listed below, sequenced in a study of T cell responses to AZD1222 COVID-19 vaccine. TCRdb's copy holds only in-frame clones and misses some; the assay was immunoSEQ multiplex PCR. The sample shows under 150,000 clones, roughly 87% of them seen only once. This specimen was peripheral blood, taken on day 0 of AZD1222 vaccination. The receptors originated from an adult in good health.

CDR3 nucleotides: TGTGCCAGCAGTCTCCTGGGACTAGCGGGAGGGACCTATAGCACAGATACGCAGTATTTT. Translating gives CASSLLGLAGGTYSTDTQYF. The chain combines TRBV28 with TRBJ2-3, with 16 bases aligning to TRBD2. V dropped 5 bases and J dropped 0; count of bases not matched to a gene: 11. This CDR3 has 20 amino acids. CDR1 and CDR2 (germline): MDHEN, SYDVKM. Together with reference TRBV28 and TRBJ2-3, the CDR3 gives the full variable domain: DVKVTQSSRYLVKRTGEKVFLECVQDMDHENMFWYRQDPGLGLRLIYFSYDVKMKEKGDIPEGYSVSREKKERFSLILESASTNQTSMYLCASSLLGLAGGTYSTDTQYFGPGTRLTVL.

This clone is a singleton in its sample. The chain is built from TRBV21-1 and TRBJ1-1. TRBV21-1 has pseudogene status. This CDR3 region has 15 residues. DNA of the CDR3: TGTGCCAGCAGCAAAGAAGAGGGGCGAAACACTGAAGCTTTCTTT. Its translation is CASSKEEGRNTEAFF.

This rearrangement joins TRBV28 to TRBJ1-3, with 9 bases that match TRBD1. Germline trimming cut 5 bases from V and 3 bases from J; bases unmatched to any gene: 8. This CDR3 is 16 amino acids long. Germline CDR1 MDHEN, CDR2 SYDVKM. The CDR3 sequence: CASSTTGQGFGNTIYF. The DNA of the CDR3 is TGTGCCAGCAGTACAACGGGACAGGGATTTGGAAACACCATATATTTT.

The CDR3 coding sequence is TGTGCCAGCACCCCTAGCGGGATCCAAGAGACCCAGTACTTC. It specifies CASTPSGIQETQYF. The chain joins TRBV28 to TRBJ2-5; 9 bases align to TRBD2. There are 14 residues in the CDR3. Trimming cost V 7 bases and J 1 base; bases outside gene matches: 4. CDR1 and CDR2 from the germline V gene are MDHEN and SYDVKM. The entire variable domain, with the rest obtained from reference TRBV28 and TRBJ2-5, is as follows: DVKVTQSSRYLVKRTGEKVFLECVQDMDHENMFWYRQDPGLGLRLIYFSYDVKMKEKGDIPEGYSVSREKKERFSLILESASTNQTSMYLCASTPSGIQETQYFGPGTRLLVL.

This clone appeared a single time. This chain's CDR3 is CASSPTVTYGYTF. CDR3 bases: TGTGCCAGCAGCCCAACGGTTACTTATGGCTACACCTTC. The chain employs TRBV7-9 and TRBJ1-2; D is unclear. Germline CDR1 reads SEHNR; CDR2 reads FQNEAQ (reference sequence). V shed 5 bases and J shed 5 bases, with 12 bases lying between them. This CDR3 is built from 13 residues.

The chain combines TRBV9 with TRBJ2-1; 10 bases line up with TRBD2. J was trimmed by 3 bases and V by 4 bases; bases with no gene match: 7. Germline lookup yields CDR1 SGDLS and CDR2 YYNGEE. The CDR3 runs 16 residues. CDR3 in DNA: TGTGCCAGCAGCACAGGACTAGCGGTCTTCTACAATGAGCAGTTCTTC. Translating gives CASSTGLAVFYNEQFF.

The chain joins TRBV7-9 to TRBJ1-1; 7 bases line up with TRBD1. CDR1 and CDR2 (germline): SEHNR, FQNEAQ (reference sequence). V trimming: 5 bases; J trimming: 4 bases; junction bases outside the gene matches: 4. The length of the CDR3 is 13 residues. As DNA, the CDR3 is TGTGCCAGCAGCCATGGGACAGCCACTGAAGCTTTCTTT. As protein: CASSHGTATEAFF.

The chain joins TRBV28 to TRBJ1-1; D is unresolved. The CDR3 has 15 amino acids. Germline assignment: CDR1 MDHEN and CDR2 SYDVKM. V was clipped by 7 bases and J by 1 base, with 16 bases between them. As DNA, the CDR3 is TGTGCCAGCACCCCCCGAGTTTTGGCGAACACTGAAGCTTTCTTT. Translation gives CASTPRVLANTEAFF.

The chain has TRBV7-9 and TRBJ1-1; 7 positions agree with TRBD1. V lost 5 bases, J lost 7 bases, and 4 bases stayed unmatched. CDR1 and CDR2 (germline): SEHNR, FQNEAQ (reference sequence). This CDR3 comprises 12 residues. DNA of the CDR3: TGTGCCAGCAGCCTCGGGACAGTTGAAGCTTTCTTT. It codes for CASSLGTVEAFF.

This clone came up once. This chain connects TRBV7-6 to TRBJ2-7; 7 bases line up with TRBD1. V shed 5 bases, J shed 3 bases, and the junction held 7 bases outside the gene matches. Germline lookup yields CDR1 SGHVS and CDR2 FNYEAQ. The CDR3 has 14 residues. The CDR3 region has the DNA TGTGCCAGCAGCCCCAGACAGGGTATCTACGAGCAGTACTTC. Amino acids: CASSPRQGIYEQYF.

The chain links TRBV5-1 to TRBJ1-4; D is possibly TRBD1 (5 bases). Germline CDR1 and CDR2: SGHRS and YFSETQ. The CDR3 consists of 14 residues. Deletions cut 3 bases from V and 4 bases from J, with 10 bases between. DNA for the CDR3: TGCGCCAGCAGCTCCCGACAGAATAATGAAAAACTGTTTTTT. The encoded protein is CASSSRQNNEKLFF.

Only one count was recorded for this clone. J is TRBJ2-1 and V is TRBV9; the match to TRBD1 covers 7 bases. The CDR3 has 13 residues. From germline, CDR1 is SGDLS and CDR2 YYNGEE. The V gene end was trimmed by 0 bases and the J gene end by 6 bases; junction bases not matched to a gene: 0. For the CDR3, the DNA is TGTGCCAGCAGCGTAGCAGGGGGCAATGAGCAGTTCTTC. This sequence encodes CASSVAGGNEQFF.

The chain has TRBV9 and TRBJ2-3; 8 bases fit TRBD1. Germline V gene lookup returns CDR1 SGDLS and CDR2 YYNGEE. The CDR3 extends over 14 amino acids. Trimming took 1 base from V and 5 from J; bases not matched to a gene: 3. The chain's CDR3 is CASSVQGAQDTQYF. The CDR3 DNA is TGTGCCAGCAGCGTACAGGGGGCCCAAGATACGCAGTATTTT.

V gene TRBV28 combines with J gene TRBJ2-3; the D gene is possibly TRBD2 (7 bases). Trimming cost V 5 bases and J 7 bases, with 25 bases left between them. The length of the CDR3 is 17 residues. The germline gives CDR1 MDHEN, CDR2 SYDVKM. This CDR3 reads CASSPITGRAPEYTQYF. In DNA, the CDR3 is TGTGCCAGCAGTCCGATAACAGGGAGGGCACCTGAGTATACGCAGTATTTT.

The chain uses TRBV7-8 and TRBJ2-7; no clear D. Germline-derived CDR1 and CDR2 are SGHVS and FQNEAQ. The CDR3 is 15 residues long. With 5 bases removed from V and 7 bases from J, the gap between germline ends came to 21 bases. Here the CDR3 DNA reads TGTGCCAGCAGCCCCGGACGGACCTCGGAAACGGAGCAGTACTTC. Translated: CASSPGRTSETEQYF.

This clone was seen a single time. This chain joins TRBV28 and TRBJ2-1; weak D call: TRBD2 (5 bases). V lost 4 bases, J lost 4 bases, and 8 bases lay in between. From germline, CDR1 is MDHEN and CDR2 SYDVKM. The CDR3 is 13 residues long. CDR3 amino acids: CASSSRTYNEQFF. CDR3 DNA sequence: TGTGCCAGCAGTTCCAGGACTTACAATGAGCAGTTCTTC.

The genes are TRBV4-2 and TRBJ1-1; D is unresolved. The germline V gene has CDR1 LGHNA and CDR2 YNFKEQ. V was clipped by 0 bases and J by 4 bases, with 9 bases between them. This CDR3 region has 14 residues. The CDR3 here is CASSQDVGSTEAFF. The CDR3 bases are TGTGCCAGCAGCCAAGATGTGGGTAGCACTGAAGCTTTCTTT.

The CDR3 region is CASSWAGKREQYF. The CDR3 region has the DNA TGTGCCAGCAGTTGGGCAGGGAAGCGCGAGCAGTACTTC. The chain employs TRBV12-3 or TRBV12-4 and TRBJ2-7; a possible D gene is TRBD1 (5 bases). V lost 4 bases, J lost 6 bases, and 13 bases lay in between. CDR3 length: 13 residues.

The rearrangement uses TRBV5-4 and TRBJ2-2; 7 bases line up with TRBD1. CDR1 and CDR2 (germline): SGHNT, YYREEE (reference sequence). This CDR3 region has 16 residues. The ends lost 2 bases at V and 2 bases at J; junction bases unmatched: 6. The CDR3 region is CASSLPRGRNTGELFF. The CDR3 DNA reads TGTGCCAGCAGCTTACCTAGGGGGCGTAACACCGGGGAGCTGTTTTTT.

This clone has a single count. The rearrangement joins TRBV3-1 (or the pseudogene TRBV3-2) to TRBJ2-1, with TRBD1 matching 7 bases. CDR1 is LGHDT, CDR2 YNNKEL, per germline (reference sequence). This CDR3 contains 15 residues. Trimming removed 0 bases from V and 3 bases from J; junction bases left unmatched: 2. CDR3 amino acids: CASSQDRDSYNEQFF. CDR3 coding DNA: TGTGCCAGCAGCCAAGATCGGGACAGCTACAATGAGCAGTTCTTC.

The genes are TRBV14 and TRBJ1-2, with D possibly TRBD1 on 6 matching bases. The CDR3 covers 14 residues. Germline V gene sequence: CDR1 SGHDN, CDR2 FVKESK. Trimming took 0 bases from V and 7 from J, leaving 12 bases between them. CDR3 bases: TGTGCCAGCAGCCAAGAAGGGAGGGACATTGGCTACACCTTC. Translating it yields CASSQEGRDIGYTF.

This clone was found a few times. DNA of the CDR3: TGTGCCAGCAGAAGGGTCGGGGAAAAACTGTTTTTT. It encodes CASRRVGEKLFF. This rearrangement joins TRBV12-3 or TRBV12-4 to TRBJ1-4, with D unresolved. V was shortened by 6 bases and J by 8 bases, with 10 bases between the two germline ends. This CDR3 contains 12 residues.

The rearrangement uses TRBV27 and TRBJ1-2; the D is unclear. Germline V gene sequence: CDR1 MNHEY, CDR2 SMNVEV (reference sequence). This CDR3 region has 14 residues. The ends were cut back, 1 base at V and 5 bases at J, with 11 bases in the middle. CDR3 in amino acids: CASSLFPQSYGYTF. CDR3 DNA: TGTGCCAGCAGTTTATTCCCACAGAGTTATGGCTACACCTTC.

V is TRBV11-2 and J is TRBJ2-5, with D maybe TRBD1 (6 bases). Trimming took 4 bases from V and 1 from J, leaving 10 bases between them. The CDR3 is 14 amino acids. Per the germline V gene, CDR1 is SGHAT and CDR2 is FQNNGV. The CDR3, as DNA: TGTGCCAGCAGCTCACAGGGCCCCCAAGAGACCCAGTACTTC. The encoded protein is CASSSQGPQETQYF. Combining the CDR3 with reference TRBV11-2 and TRBJ2-5 gives the whole variable domain EAGVAQSPRYKIIEKRQSVAFWCNPISGHATLYWYQQILGQGPKLLIQFQNNGVVDDSQLPKDRFSAERLKGVDSTLKIQPAKLEDSAVYLCASSSQGPQETQYFGPGTRLLVL.

The chain carries TRBV5-8 and TRBJ2-1; D ambiguous. Germline V gene data show CDR1 as SGHTS and CDR2 as YDEGEE. With 4 bases removed from V and 2 bases from J, the gap between germline ends came to 16 bases. The CDR3 sequence is 16 residues long. The CDR3 DNA is TGTGCCAGCAGCAACTTGGACGGATTCACCTACAATGAGCAGTTCTTC. Amino acid sequence: CASSNLDGFTYNEQFF.

This clone was picked up a small number of times. V is TRBV5-6 and J is TRBJ2-3; D possibly corresponds to TRBD2 (5 bases). From germline, CDR1 is SGHDT and CDR2 YYEEEE. Trimming took 2 bases from V and 4 from J, leaving 8 bases between them. The CDR3 has 13 amino acids. The CDR3 reads CASSFWESDTQYF. The CDR3 region has the DNA TGTGCCAGCAGCTTCTGGGAGTCAGATACGCAGTATTTT.

V is TRBV5-1 and J is TRBJ2-1; 8 bases agree with TRBD2. The CDR3 extends over 15 amino acids. Germline V gives CDR1 SGHRS, CDR2 YFSETQ. Unmatched junction bases numbered 3, after V lost 4 bases and J lost 0 bases. The CDR3 is CASSESGSSYNEQFF. As DNA, the CDR3 is TGCGCCAGCAGCGAGAGCGGGAGCTCCTACAATGAGCAGTTCTTC. The full variable domain, with the rest looked up from reference TRBV5-1 and TRBJ2-1, is KAGVTQTPRYLIKTRGQQVTLSCSPISGHRSVSWYQQTPGQGLQFLFEYFSETQRNKGNFPGRFSGRQFSNSRSEMNVSTLELGDSALYLCASSESGSSYNEQFFGPGTRLTVL.

A few counts support this clone. The V call is TRBV3-1 (or the pseudogene TRBV3-2), the J call TRBJ1-5, with 7 bases fitting TRBD1. V lost 4 bases and J lost 2; bases outside the gene matches: 11. The CDR3 sequence is 17 residues long. Germline V gene lookup returns CDR1 LGHDT and CDR2 YNNKEL (reference sequence). CDR3 sequence (DNA): TGTGCCAGCAGCCCAAGCCCCCTTACAGGGGGCAATCAGCCCCAGCATTTT. Protein product: CASSPSPLTGGNQPQHF.

The chain has TRBV7-3 and TRBJ1-5; D not resolved. CDR3 length equals 18 residues. The germline V gene has CDR1 SGHTA and CDR2 FQGTGA. Between the trimmed V and J ends, which lost 1 base and 6 bases, there was a span of 22 bases. For the CDR3, the DNA is TGTGCCAGCAGCTTAATGGGCCGACGTCCTCCAAGCGGTCAGCCCCAGCATTTT. Translated: CASSLMGRRPPSGQPQHF. Full variable domain (missing parts from reference TRBV7-3 and TRBJ1-5): GAGVSQTPSNKVTEKGKYVELRCDPISGHTALYWYRQSLGQGPEFLIYFQGTGAADDSGLPNDRFFAVRPEGSVSTLKIQRTERGDSAVYLCASSLMGRRPPSGQPQHFGDGTRLSIL.

CDR3 loop: CASSQAGWMDTQYF. In DNA form, the CDR3 reads TGTGCCAGCAGCCAAGCAGGGTGGATGGATACGCAGTATTTT. This chain joins TRBV3-1 (or the pseudogene TRBV3-2) and TRBJ2-3, with D possibly TRBD1 on 5 matching bases. V lost 1 base, J lost 6 bases, and 11 bases lay in between. The CDR3 extends over 14 amino acids. CDR1 LGHDT and CDR2 YNNKEL come from the germline V gene (reference sequence).

V and J are TRBV28 and TRBJ1-5; D remains unclear. Germline V lookup: CDR1 MDHEN, CDR2 SYDVKM. Between the trimmed V and J ends, which lost 5 bases and 0 bases, there was a span of 8 bases. The CDR3 extends over 14 amino acids. Here the CDR3 reads CASSRTGSNQPQHF. CDR3 sequence (DNA): TGTGCCAGCAGTCGGACCGGTAGCAATCAGCCCCAGCATTTT.

This clone was found once. The chain carries TRBV30 and TRBJ1-1; possible D gene TRBD1, 5 bases. Deletions cut 0 bases from V and 4 bases from J, with 9 bases between. Germline loops: CDR1 GTSNPN, CDR2 SVGIG (reference sequence). The CDR3 length is 13 residues. In nucleotides, the CDR3 is TGTGCCTGGAGTGTTTGGGGCGGCACTGAAGCTTTCTTT. Translation: CAWSVWGGTEAFF.